Shown below are 26 T cell receptor beta chains from a single sample sequenced in a study of T cell responses to AZD1222 COVID-19 vaccine. Clones were read by immunoSEQ multiplex PCR, and TCRdb kept only the in-frame ones, dropping some. The table records some 80,000 clones, around 80% of them present only once. The material sequenced was peripheral blood, taken 28 days after the second dose of the MenACWY control vaccine. These receptors all come from an adult who received the MenACWY meningococcal vaccine as a control.

The chain carries TRBV9 and TRBJ1-1; D gene uncertain. The V and J ends lost 4 bases and 5 bases respectively, with 12 bases between them. Germline V gene lookup returns CDR1 SGDLS and CDR2 YYNGEE. CDR3 length: 13 residues. The CDR3 coding sequence is TGTGCCAGCAGCTCTACGATGGGGACTGAAGCTTTCTTT. This encodes CASSSTMGTEAFF.

The chain is built from TRBV3-1 (or the pseudogene TRBV3-2) and TRBJ1-6; weak D call: TRBD1 (6 bases). Germline-derived CDR1 and CDR2 are LGHDT and YNNKEL (reference sequence). This CDR3 comprises 14 residues. Trimming shortened V by 7 bases and J by 7 bases, and 14 bases separated the two germline ends. Written as DNA, the CDR3 is TGTGCCAGCAAGTGGGGGGCGGCGAATTCACCCCTCCACTTT. Protein product: CASKWGAANSPLHF.

The rearrangement uses TRBV5-6 and TRBJ1-1; 11 bases are a match to TRBD1. From germline, CDR1 is SGHDT and CDR2 YYEEEE. The J segment lost 11 bases and the V segment lost 5 bases, leaving 8 bases of the junction unmatched. The CDR3 is made up of 13 amino acids. This chain's CDR3 is CASSLRDRGYAFF. CDR3 nucleotide sequence: TGTGCCAGCAGTCTCCGGGACAGGGGGTACGCTTTCTTT. Variable domain in full (rest from reference TRBV5-6 and TRBJ1-1): DAGVTQSPTHLIKTRGQQVTLRCSPKSGHDTVSWYQQALGQGPQFIFQYYEEEERQRGNFPDRFSGHQFPNYSSELNVNALLLGDSALYLCASSLRDRGYAFFGQGTRLTVV.

The CDR3 loop is CASSVKDRGEYNSPLHF. For the CDR3, the DNA is TGTGCCAGCAGCGTAAAAGACAGGGGAGAATATAATTCACCCCTCCACTTT. The genes are TRBV9 and TRBJ1-6, with 8 bases aligning to TRBD1. CDR1 and CDR2 (germline): SGDLS, YYNGEE. V dropped 1 base and J dropped 4; count of bases not matched to a gene: 7. This CDR3 has 17 residues.

CDR3 sequence reads: CASSVKNTEAFF. The CDR3 bases are TGTGCCAGCAGCGTCAAGAACACTGAAGCTTTCTTT. The chain uses TRBV6-5 and TRBJ1-1; no clear D. The CDR3 totals 12 residues. The V end lost 6 bases, the J end lost 1 base, and 6 bases lay between the germline ends. CDR1 is MNHEY and CDR2 is SVGAGI in the germline V gene.

This clone was seen only a few times. The CDR3 loop reads CAWSRYRQSGNTIYF. CDR3 DNA sequence: TGTGCCTGGAGTCGATACCGGCAGTCTGGAAACACCATATATTTT. The chain joins TRBV30 to TRBJ1-3; the D is unclear. Germline V gene data show CDR1 as GTSNPN and CDR2 as SVGIG (reference sequence). The V and J ends lost 2 bases and 1 base respectively, with 12 bases between them. The CDR3 loop spans 15 amino acids. Together with reference TRBV30 and TRBJ1-3, the CDR3 gives the full variable domain: SQTIHQWPATLVQPVGSPLSLECTVEGTSNPNLYWYRQAAGRGLQLLFYSVGIGQISSEVPQNLSASRPQDRQFILSSKKLLLSDSGFYLCAWSRYRQSGNTIYFGEGSWLTVV.

The chain recombines TRBV19 with TRBJ1-5; weak D call: TRBD1 (6 bases). V lost 5 bases and J 3 bases, leaving 17 bases between the germline ends. Per the germline V gene, CDR1 is LNHDA and CDR2 is SQIVND (reference sequence). The CDR3 totals 16 residues. CDR3 coding DNA: TGTGCCAGTAGTGCTGGGTGGTGGGGGGCCAATCAGCCCCAGCATTTT. It specifies CASSAGWWGANQPQHF.

V and J are TRBV9 and TRBJ1-1; D is possibly TRBD1 (6 bases). V lost 4 bases to trimming and J lost 6 bases, with 16 bases between them. Germline lookup yields CDR1 SGDLS and CDR2 YYNGEE. The CDR3 extends over 14 amino acids. CDR3: CASSPGGRGAEAFF. The CDR3 DNA is TGTGCCAGCAGCCCCGGGGGCCGGGGCGCTGAAGCTTTCTTT.

The V gene is TRBV5-5, the J gene TRBJ1-1; unclear D gene. Per germline, CDR1 SGHKS and CDR2 YYEKEE (reference sequence). Deletions cut 3 bases from V and 0 bases from J, with 9 bases between. The CDR3 totals 14 residues. This chain's CDR3 is CASSSSVMNTEAFF. Here the CDR3 DNA reads TGTGCCAGCAGCTCTTCAGTGATGAACACTGAAGCTTTCTTT.

The genes are TRBV19 and TRBJ2-3; either TRBD1 or TRBD2 may fit D (5 bases each). CDR1 and CDR2 (germline): LNHDA, SQIVND (reference sequence). The V gene lost 4 bases and the J gene lost 2 bases, with 16 bases spanning the gap. The CDR3 length is 16 residues. The CDR3 region is CASSTGRGGFTDTQYF. The CDR3 coding sequence is TGTGCCAGTAGTACAGGGAGAGGCGGGTTCACAGATACGCAGTATTTT.

The rearrangement joins TRBV5-1 to TRBJ1-4; a possible D gene is TRBD1 (5 bases). Between the trimmed V and J ends, which lost 3 bases and 0 bases, there was a span of 12 bases. Germline V CDR1 and CDR2: SGHRS, YFSETQ. The CDR3 has 16 amino acids. The CDR3 nucleotides read TGCGCCAGCAGCTCCGGGGGGAGTGCAACTAATGAAAAACTGTTTTTT. Translated: CASSSGGSATNEKLFF.

V usage is TRBV18 and J usage is TRBJ2-7, with 10 bases that match TRBD2. The J segment lost 7 bases and the V segment lost 5 bases, leaving 11 bases of the junction unmatched. CDR1 and CDR2 from the germline V gene are KGHSH and LQKENI. The CDR3 runs 15 residues. DNA of the CDR3: TGTGCCAGCTCAGCTTCTAGCGGGAGCCTGGGGGAGCAGTACTTC. This gives the protein CASSASSGSLGEQYF. The full variable domain, its missing parts supplied by reference TRBV18 and TRBJ2-7, is NAGVMQNPRHLVRRRGQEARLRCSPMKGHSHVYWYRQLPEEGLKFMVYLQKENIIDESGMPKERFSAEFPKEGPSILRIQQVVRGDSAAYFCASSASSGSLGEQYFGPGTRLTVT.

Written as DNA, the CDR3 is TGCAGCGTCGTCAGGGGTGCGACTCGCGAGCAGTACTTC. Its protein product is CSVVRGATREQYF. The V call is TRBV29-1, the J call TRBJ2-7, with a weak D call TRBD1 (6 bases). Germline assignment: CDR1 SQVTM and CDR2 ANQGSEA. Trimming stripped 6 bases from V and 6 bases from J, with 18 bases between. This CDR3 has 13 amino acids.

The table lists this clone with a few counts. The V gene is TRBV19, the J gene TRBJ1-5, with 7 bases that match TRBD1. This CDR3 has 15 residues. Germline trimming cut 3 bases from V and 4 bases from J; bases unmatched to any gene: 6. Looked up from germline, CDR1 is LNHDA and CDR2 is SQIVND (reference sequence). The DNA for the CDR3 is TGTGCCAGTAGTATGTGGGGGGACAGTAATCAGCCCCAGCATTTT. Protein sequence: CASSMWGDSNQPQHF.

V is TRBV11-2 and J is TRBJ2-4; perhaps TRBD2 as D (5 bases). The ends were cut back, 8 bases at V and 0 bases at J, with 20 bases in the middle. Germline values: CDR1 SGHAT, CDR2 FQNNGV. The CDR3 spans 17 residues. This CDR3 reads CASHNIGREGAKNIQYF. The CDR3 coding sequence is TGTGCCAGCCACAACATAGGCCGCGAGGGAGCCAAAAACATTCAGTACTTC.

V usage is TRBV5-1 and J usage is TRBJ2-5; perhaps D is TRBD1 or TRBD2 (5 bases each). This CDR3 has 17 amino acids. The V and J ends lost 0 bases and 1 base respectively, with 16 bases between them. Germline values: CDR1 SGHRS, CDR2 YFSETQ. CDR3 coding DNA: TGCGCCAGCAGCTTGGAAGAGGGGCGCCAATTCCAAGAGACCCAGTACTTC. It is translated as CASSLEEGRQFQETQYF. The full variable domain, completed using reference TRBV5-1 and TRBJ2-5, is KAGVTQTPRYLIKTRGQQVTLSCSPISGHRSVSWYQQTPGQGLQFLFEYFSETQRNKGNFPGRFSGRQFSNSRSEMNVSTLELGDSALYLCASSLEEGRQFQETQYFGPGTRLLVL.

The CDR3 spells CASSLSRHEQFF. The CDR3 coding sequence is TGTGCCAGCAGTTTAAGCCGTCATGAGCAGTTCTTC. The gene calls are TRBV28 and TRBJ2-1; unclear D gene. The CDR3 has 12 residues. Germline CDR1 and CDR2: MDHEN and SYDVKM. Trimming took 2 bases from V and 8 from J, leaving 7 bases between them.

The chain couples TRBV30 to TRBJ1-4; D ambiguous. Germline values: CDR1 GTSNPN, CDR2 SVGIG (reference sequence). CDR3 length: 12 amino acids. V was cut by 0 bases and J by 3 bases, with 2 bases left in between. This CDR3 is CAWSVSNEKLFF. CDR3 bases: TGTGCCTGGAGTGTTTCTAATGAAAAACTGTTTTTT. Supplemented by reference TRBV30 and TRBJ1-4, the full variable domain reads SQTIHQWPATLVQPVGSPLSLECTVEGTSNPNLYWYRQAAGRGLQLLFYSVGIGQISSEVPQNLSASRPQDRQFILSSKKLLLSDSGFYLCAWSVSNEKLFFGSGTQLSVL.

The CDR3 loop is CASSHGGAAYGYTF. DNA of the CDR3: TGTGCCAGCAGCCACGGGGGGGCCGCTTATGGCTACACCTTC. The rearrangement uses TRBV11-2 and TRBJ1-2, with D perhaps TRBD1 (6 bases). Germline CDR1 and CDR2: SGHAT and FQNNGV. CDR3 length equals 14 residues. V was clipped by 5 bases and J by 5 bases, with 15 bases between them.

This chain joins TRBV4-2 and TRBJ1-6; D not resolved. CDR3 length: 15 residues. The ends were cut back, 1 base at V and 6 bases at J, with 10 bases in the middle. Germline lookup yields CDR1 LGHNA and CDR2 YNFKEQ. The CDR3 DNA reads TGTGCCAGCAGCCAAGTTAAAGAGGGTAATTCACCCCTCCACTTT. Encoded protein: CASSQVKEGNSPLHF.

The rearrangement joins TRBV7-8 to TRBJ2-7; 14 bases line up with TRBD2. CDR3 length equals 15 residues. Per germline, CDR1 SGHVS and CDR2 FQNEAQ. V was pared by 5 bases and J by 9 bases, with 9 bases of the junction left unmatched. CDR3 nucleotides: TGTGCCAGCAGCCCCCGGACTAGCGGGAGGATGACGCAGTACTTC. It is translated as CASSPRTSGRMTQYF.

The CDR3 sequence is CASSGSQGSSYNEQFF. CDR3 bases: TGTGCCAGCAGCGGATCACAGGGGAGCTCCTACAATGAGCAGTTCTTC. The rearrangement joins TRBV9 to TRBJ2-1; 7 nucleotides line up with TRBD1. Germline assignment: CDR1 SGDLS and CDR2 YYNGEE. The V gene end was trimmed by 3 bases and the J gene end by 0 bases; junction bases not matched to a gene: 6. CDR3 length equals 16 residues. Using reference TRBV9 and TRBJ2-1 for the parts outside the CDR3, the full variable domain is DSGVTQTPKHLITATGQRVTLRCSPRSGDLSVYWYQQSLDQGLQFLIQYYNGEERAKGNILERFSAQQFPDLHSELNLSSLELGDSALYFCASSGSQGSSYNEQFFGPGTRLTVL.

The chain recombines TRBV6-6 with TRBJ1-2; D uncertain. Germline V gene sequence: CDR1 MNHNY, CDR2 SVGAGI (reference sequence). V lost 6 bases, J lost 4 bases, and 9 bases lay in between. CDR3 size: 12 residues. The CDR3 region is CASSHPAYGYTF. CDR3 DNA sequence: TGTGCCAGCAGCCACCCAGCCTATGGCTACACCTTC.

As to this clone: Additional DNA sequences in this sample encode the identical CDR3. The chain links TRBV12-5 to TRBJ1-5; D gene uncertain. V shed 1 base and J shed 0 bases, with 1 base lying between them. Germline-derived CDR1 and CDR2 are LGHNT and FRNRAP. The CDR3 contains 13 residues. CDR3 in DNA: TGTGCTAGTGGTTTGGGTAGCAATCAGCCCCAGCATTTT. It codes for CASGLGSNQPQHF.

The chain links TRBV30 to TRBJ1-6; possibly TRBD1 for D (5 bases). CDR1 and CDR2 (germline): GTSNPN, SVGIG (reference sequence). The CDR3 is 13 amino acids. Trimming cost V 3 bases and J 9 bases, with 12 bases left between them. The CDR3 coding sequence is TGTGCCTGGAGCAAAGGGCAGGGTTCACCCCTCCACTTT. Its translation: CAWSKGQGSPLHF.

The genes are TRBV6-5 and TRBJ1-5, with D possibly TRBD1 on 5 matching bases. This CDR3 region has 12 residues. In germline, CDR1 is MNHEY, CDR2 SVGAGI. V was trimmed by 5 bases and J by 11 bases, leaving 13 bases between them. DNA of the CDR3: TGTGCCAGCAGTACCGGGGGGGGAGCCCAGCATTTT. It specifies CASSTGGGAQHF.